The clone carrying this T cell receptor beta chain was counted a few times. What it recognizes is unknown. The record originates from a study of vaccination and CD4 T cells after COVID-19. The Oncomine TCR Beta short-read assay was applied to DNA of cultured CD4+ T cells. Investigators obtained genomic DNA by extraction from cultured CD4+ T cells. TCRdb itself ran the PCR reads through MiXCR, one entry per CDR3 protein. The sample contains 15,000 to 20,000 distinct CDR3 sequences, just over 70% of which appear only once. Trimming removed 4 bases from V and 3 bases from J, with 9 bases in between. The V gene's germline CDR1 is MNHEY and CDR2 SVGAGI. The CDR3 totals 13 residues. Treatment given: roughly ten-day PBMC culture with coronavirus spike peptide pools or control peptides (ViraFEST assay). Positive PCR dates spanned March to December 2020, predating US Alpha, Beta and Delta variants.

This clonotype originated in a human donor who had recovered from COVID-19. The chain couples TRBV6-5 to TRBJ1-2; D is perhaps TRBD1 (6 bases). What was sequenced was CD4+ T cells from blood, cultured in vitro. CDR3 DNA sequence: TGTGCCAGCAGTTCGGGGGCGGACTATGGCTACACCTTC. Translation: CASSSGADYGYTF.